The clone carrying this TCR beta chain appeared once. This sample stems from a study of memory CD8 T cells in hepatitis C reinfection. Study overall: HCV reinfection meant a positive HCV RNA test after two negative tests at least 60 days apart. Late or post reinfection samples were taken 12 to 24 weeks after detection.

Described time point: late/post reinfection, 12 to 24 weeks after detection. No in vitro expansion preceded TCR sequencing of the sorted cells. This table comes from immunoSEQ multiplex PCR, and its TCRdb copy is limited to in-frame clones, with some not included. The sample lists 45,000 to 50,000 clones; roughly 89% were seen once. Per the germline V gene, CDR1 is MDHEN and CDR2 is SYDVKM. The CDR3 is 15 amino acids. Trimming at V came to 7 bases and at J to 4 bases, leaving 7 bases not matched to a gene. This chain uses TRBV28 with TRBJ2-1, with 10 bases aligning to TRBD2. The sequenced material came from naive CD8+ T cells sorted from blood. The clonotype was recovered from a man aged 18 to 29 with hepatitis C virus infection. CDR3 in amino acids: CASTFGTSEYNEQFF. The CDR3 DNA is TGTGCCAGCACCTTCGGGACTAGCGAGTACAATGAGCAGTTCTTC.